Each of the 3 T cell receptor beta chains below was sequenced from the same sample in a study of neoadjuvant anti-PD-1 for oral cavity cancer. Assay: immunoSEQ multiplex PCR; the TCRdb copy retains only in-frame clones and omits some. Of around 12,000 clones in the sample, around three fifths were seen once. The specimen comprised PBMCs, sampled before nivolumab (anti-PD-1) treatment. The receptor set was obtained from a person aged 35-79 years with oral cavity squamous cell carcinoma.

The gene calls are TRBV7-6 and TRBJ1-1; 10 positions agree with TRBD1. V was pared by 6 bases and J by 5 bases, with 15 bases of the junction left unmatched. CDR1 SGHVS and CDR2 FNYEAQ come from the germline V gene. This CDR3 contains 17 residues. The CDR3 spells CASSFDRGPGGWTEAFF. The CDR3 DNA is TGTGCCAGCAGTTTTGACAGGGGGCCAGGGGGGTGGACTGAAGCTTTCTTT.

V usage is TRBV7-6 and J usage is TRBJ2-2; 10 bases fit TRBD1. Germline CDR1 SGHVS, CDR2 FNYEAQ. With V trimmed by 5 bases and J by 5 bases, 5 bases remained unmatched. The CDR3 extends over 15 amino acids. CDR3 sequence: CASSLRQGATGELFF. For the CDR3, the DNA is TGTGCCAGCAGCCTTCGACAGGGGGCGACCGGGGAGCTGTTTTTT.

Only a few counts were recorded for this clone. V is TRBV2 and J is TRBJ2-2, with a possible D match to TRBD2 (8 bases). The V gene lost 8 bases and the J gene lost 4 bases, with 20 bases spanning the gap. The CDR3 is made up of 16 amino acids. The germline CDR1 and CDR2 sequences are SNHLY and FYNNEI. For the CDR3, the DNA is TGTGCCAGCGCCCCGGGGGGGACAGCAATCACCGGGGAGCTGTTTTTT. Encoded protein: CASAPGGTAITGELFF.